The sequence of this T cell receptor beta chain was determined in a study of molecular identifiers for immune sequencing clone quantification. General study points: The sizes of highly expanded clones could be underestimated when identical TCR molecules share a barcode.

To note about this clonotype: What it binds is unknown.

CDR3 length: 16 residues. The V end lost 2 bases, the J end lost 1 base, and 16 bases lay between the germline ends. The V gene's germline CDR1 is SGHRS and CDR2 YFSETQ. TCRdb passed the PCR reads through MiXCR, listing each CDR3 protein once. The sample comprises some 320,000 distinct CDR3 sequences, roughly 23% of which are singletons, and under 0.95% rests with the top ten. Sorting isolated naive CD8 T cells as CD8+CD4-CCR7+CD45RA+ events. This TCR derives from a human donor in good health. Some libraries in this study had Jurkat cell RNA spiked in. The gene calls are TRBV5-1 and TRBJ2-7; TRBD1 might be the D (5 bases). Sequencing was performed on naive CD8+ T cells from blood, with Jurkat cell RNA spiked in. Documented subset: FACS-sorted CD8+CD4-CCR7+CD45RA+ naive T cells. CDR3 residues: CASSLGSNRLSYEQYF. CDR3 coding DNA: TGCGCCAGCAGCTTAGGGTCCAACAGGTTATCCTACGAGCAGTACTTC.